This TCR beta chain was identified during a study of blood T cells in healthy people across ages. CDR3 length: 14 amino acids. Germline values: CDR1 SEHNR, CDR2 FQNEAQ (reference sequence). V was cut by 6 bases and J by 5 bases, with 13 bases left in between. Together with a sample-barcoded 5' primer, a J-beta primer mix was included in a second PCR lasting 7 to 11 cycles. MiXCR was run by TCRdb on the 5' RACE reads, yielding one entry per CDR3 protein. Among nearly 800,000 distinct CDR3 sequences listed, around three fifths were seen once. This TCR derives from a man aged 35-49 years in good health. The chain combines TRBV7-9 with TRBJ2-2; D may be TRBD1 (6 bases). Sequences were obtained from blood. The chain's CDR3 is CASRRQDQTGELFF. The CDR3 bases are TGTGCCAGCAGAAGACAGGATCAAACCGGGGAGCTGTTTTTT.